Presented here are 22 T cell receptor beta chains from one specimen sequenced in a study of siplizumab effects on memory and regulatory T cells. Repertoires were generated with immunoSEQ multiplex PCR, while TCRdb's copy carries only in-frame clones and drops some. The profile covers approximately 60,000 clones, with around 80% appearing a single time and 0.4% to 0.45% taken by the ten largest. Specimen: memory CD4+ T cells sorted from blood. These receptors all come from a human donor in good health.

The count of this clone is one. This chain links TRBV4-2 with TRBJ2-1, with TRBD2 matching 14 bases. Germline CDR1 reads LGHNA; CDR2 reads YNFKEQ. The CDR3 totals 17 residues. The V gene end was trimmed by 6 bases and the J gene end by 4 bases; junction bases not matched to a gene: 8. Here the CDR3 DNA reads TGTGCCAGCAGACAGGGACTAGCGGGGGAGCGTTACAATGAGCAGTTCTTC. As protein: CASRQGLAGERYNEQFF.

The chain combines TRBV21-1 with TRBJ2-1; the D call TRBD2 from the table was never checked on the DNA. TRBV21-1 is a known pseudogene. CDR3 length: 16 amino acids. CDR3 DNA sequence: TGTGCCAGCACGGGACTCCCGTTCGGAATCTACAATGAGCAGTTCTTC. Amino acid sequence: CASTGLPFGIYNEQFF.

The rearrangement joins TRBV5-1 to TRBJ1-1; the match to TRBD1 covers 7 bases. Germline V gene sequence: CDR1 SGHRS, CDR2 YFSETQ. This CDR3 comprises 13 residues. V trimming: 2 bases; J trimming: 10 bases; junction bases outside the gene matches: 8. CDR3 sequence (DNA): TGCGCCAGCAGCTTAGACCAGGGGGAAGTAGCTTTCTTT. It codes for CASSLDQGEVAFF.

This chain connects TRBV15 to TRBJ1-2; D perhaps matches TRBD1 (5 bases). The V gene's germline CDR1 is LNHNV and CDR2 YYDKDF (reference sequence). The CDR3 is made up of 13 amino acids. Between the trimmed V and J ends, which lost 5 bases and 7 bases, there was a span of 14 bases. The CDR3 spells CATSPRRAGGYTF. In DNA, the CDR3 is TGTGCCACCAGCCCCCGCAGGGCGGGTGGCTACACCTTC.

V gene TRBV18 combines with J gene TRBJ2-1; 7 positions match TRBD1. Germline V lookup: CDR1 KGHSH, CDR2 LQKENI. V shed 3 bases and J 7 bases; nucleotides not matched to a gene: 6. The CDR3 covers 14 residues. The CDR3 DNA reads as TGTGCCAGCTCACCGGTGGGACAGAGTAATGAGCAGTTCTTC. Encoded protein: CASSPVGQSNEQFF.

This clone was detected once. The genes are TRBV5-1 and TRBJ2-2; the match to TRBD1 covers 9 bases. The CDR3 is 17 residues long. V lost 3 bases, J lost 7 bases, and 13 bases stayed unmatched. Germline assignment: CDR1 SGHRS and CDR2 YFSETQ. The CDR3 coding sequence is TGCGCCAGCAGCTCACAACCGGGGGACAGGGTCGGCGGGGAGCTGTTTTTT. This codes for CASSSQPGDRVGGELFF.

The rearrangement links TRBV18 to TRBJ1-4, with 7 positions matching TRBD1. V gave up 1 base and J gave up 3 bases; unmatched junction bases: 2. The germline CDR1 and CDR2 sequences are KGHSH and LQKENI. The CDR3 has 15 amino acids. CDR3 bases: TGTGCCAGCTCACCACAGGGGGCAGCTAATGAAAAACTGTTTTTT. Encoded protein: CASSPQGAANEKLFF. Full variable domain (outside the CDR3, taken from reference TRBV18 and TRBJ1-4): NAGVMQNPRHLVRRRGQEARLRCSPMKGHSHVYWYRQLPEEGLKFMVYLQKENIIDESGMPKERFSAEFPKEGPSILRIQQVVRGDSAAYFCASSPQGAANEKLFFGSGTQLSVL.

The chain is built from TRBV19 and TRBJ2-1, with D possibly matching TRBD2 (6 bases). This CDR3 region has 14 residues. The germline V gene has CDR1 LNHDA and CDR2 SQIVND (reference sequence). V lost 4 bases to trimming and J lost 7 bases, with 14 bases between them. The CDR3 DNA reads TGTGCCAGTAGTAACTGGCCAGGGAGGAATGAGCAGTTCTTC. Its protein product is CASSNWPGRNEQFF.

The chain employs TRBV7-2 and TRBJ2-3; the D call may be TRBD1 or TRBD2 (5 bases each). The CDR3 loop spans 13 amino acids. CDR1 is SGHTA, CDR2 FQGNSA, per germline. V shed 10 bases and J shed 2 bases, with 13 bases lying between them. The CDR3 reads CATRRDLTDTQYF. CDR3 DNA: TGTGCCACAAGACGGGACCTCACAGATACGCAGTATTTT.

This clone has only one observation. The V and J genes are TRBV2 and TRBJ1-3; 12 bases agree with TRBD1. J lost 8 bases, V lost 6 bases, and 8 bases had no gene match. Germline-derived CDR1 and CDR2 are SNHLY and FYNNEI. This CDR3 is 15 amino acids long. CDR3 coding DNA: TGTGCCAGCAGGTACCAGGGACAGGGGGCCGACACCATATATTTT. This encodes CASRYQGQGADTIYF.

The CDR3 sequence: CASGLPLGEAFF. CDR3 nucleotide sequence: TGTGCCAGCGGCCTTCCCCTGGGGGAAGCTTTCTTT. The V gene is TRBV6-6, the J gene TRBJ1-1; D unclear. V lost 8 bases and J lost 8, with 15 bases in between. The CDR3 has 12 amino acids. Germline-derived CDR1 and CDR2 are MNHNY and SVGAGI (reference sequence).

This clone was found a few times. The sample holds other DNA sequences that translate to the same CDR3. The gene calls are TRBV5-1 and TRBJ2-7; 9 bases fit TRBD2. The J segment lost 3 bases and the V segment lost 4 bases, leaving 2 bases of the junction unmatched. Looked up from germline, CDR1 is SGHRS and CDR2 is YFSETQ. There are 13 residues in the CDR3. In DNA, the CDR3 is TGCGCCAGCAGCCATAGCGGGGGCTACGAGCAGTACTTC. Protein product: CASSHSGGYEQYF.

This clone was seen a few times. This chain uses TRBV19 with TRBJ2-1, with TRBD2 identical over 11 bases. Unmatched junction bases numbered 6, after V lost 4 bases and J lost 7 bases. CDR1 LNHDA and CDR2 SQIVND come from the germline V gene (reference sequence). There are 15 residues in the CDR3. This CDR3 reads CASSTVAGGPNEQFF. DNA of the CDR3: TGTGCCAGTAGTACAGTAGCGGGGGGGCCAAATGAGCAGTTCTTC.

The J gene is TRBJ2-5, the V gene TRBV11-3, with D unresolved. Germline loops: CDR1 SGHNT, CDR2 YENEEA. Trimming left V 1 base short and J 2 bases short, with 5 bases between. The CDR3 loop spans 13 amino acids. The CDR3 DNA is TGTGCCAGCAGCTTAGGGATTCAAGAGACCCAGTACTTC. Translating it yields CASSLGIQETQYF.

The chain has TRBV29-1 and TRBJ2-3; 8 nucleotides agree with TRBD2. V was pared by 7 bases and J by 1 base, with 10 bases of the junction left unmatched. From germline, CDR1 is SQVTM and CDR2 ANQGSEA. This CDR3 comprises 15 residues. The chain's CDR3 is CSAGLGSGGTDTQYF. Here the CDR3 DNA reads TGCAGCGCCGGTCTGGGTAGCGGGGGCACAGATACGCAGTATTTT.

The V call is TRBV19, the J call TRBJ1-2; weak D call: TRBD1 (6 bases). The CDR3 length is 16 residues. In germline, CDR1 is LNHDA, CDR2 SQIVND (reference sequence). The germline V and J ends were trimmed by 1 base and 8 bases, with 20 bases remaining between them. CDR3 in amino acids: CASSIAPGTPAGGYTF. CDR3 nucleotides: TGTGCCAGTAGTATAGCGCCTGGGACACCGGCAGGAGGCTACACCTTC.

The rearrangement joins TRBV5-6 to TRBJ1-5, with 9 bases fitting TRBD1. CDR1 and CDR2 from the germline V gene are SGHDT and YYEEEE. The J segment lost 4 bases and the V segment lost 3 bases, leaving 8 bases of the junction unmatched. The CDR3 spans 16 residues. The DNA for the CDR3 is TGTGCCAGCAGCTGGGGGGGACAGGGATTAAATCAGCCCCAGCATTTT. The encoded protein is CASSWGGQGLNQPQHF.

The rearrangement links TRBV7-4 to TRBJ2-6, with D hard to call. V was shortened by 5 bases and J by 5 bases, with 19 bases between the two germline ends. Germline CDR1 SGHVT, CDR2 SQSDAQ. This CDR3 has 17 residues. DNA of the CDR3: TGTGCCAGCAGCCTTTTGGCCTCACAAAGTCGGGCCAACGTCCTGACTTTC. Its translation: CASSLLASQSRANVLTF.

V gene TRBV19 combines with J gene TRBJ2-5; 11 nucleotides match TRBD1. The CDR3 length is 16 residues. The V gene's germline CDR1 is LNHDA and CDR2 SQIVND (reference sequence). V shed 2 bases, J shed 1 base, and the junction held 3 bases outside the gene matches. Here the CDR3 reads CASSIRTGGGQETQYF. The CDR3 coding sequence is TGTGCCAGTAGTATAAGGACAGGGGGCGGCCAAGAGACCCAGTACTTC.

The chain employs TRBV7-9 and TRBJ1-1; D is perhaps TRBD1 (5 bases). Per the germline V gene, CDR1 is SEHNR and CDR2 is FQNEAQ (reference sequence). The germline V and J ends were trimmed by 5 bases and 0 bases, with 7 bases remaining between them. The CDR3 is 13 amino acids. CDR3 loop: CASSPTVNTEAFF. The CDR3 bases are TGTGCCAGCAGCCCGACAGTGAACACTGAAGCTTTCTTT.

This clone was observed a handful of times. The chain employs TRBV30 and TRBJ1-2; TRBD1 matches at 7 bases. V shed 8 bases and J 4 bases; nucleotides not matched to a gene: 13. Germline V gives CDR1 GTSNPN, CDR2 SVGIG (reference sequence). This CDR3 region has 14 residues. The CDR3 loop reads CAGDAGGGFYGYTF. The CDR3 region has the DNA TGTGCCGGGGACGCCGGAGGGGGCTTCTATGGCTACACCTTC.

The chain employs TRBV5-4 and TRBJ1-1; D gene unclear. The CDR3 spans 15 residues. CDR1 is SGHNT, CDR2 YYREEE, per germline (reference sequence). V lost 0 bases and J 0 bases, leaving 9 bases between the germline ends. Written as DNA, the CDR3 is TGTGCCAGCAGCTTGGAAGTGTCGATGAACACTGAAGCTTTCTTT. It specifies CASSLEVSMNTEAFF.